This T cell receptor (beta chain) was sequenced for a study of PD-L1 blockade in urothelial cancer. For the study at large: Males with bladder-origin urothelial cancer constituted about 85% of the 29 patients.

V was trimmed by 8 bases and J by 0 bases, leaving 9 bases between them. This CDR3 is 13 amino acids long. The germline gives CDR1 SNHLY, CDR2 FYNNEI. Here immunoSEQ multiplex PCR was the method, and the copy in TCRdb shows in-frame clones only, minus some. Found here are about 48,000 clones, around 88% of them singletons; the top ten hold about 10%. As for time point: peripheral blood 6 weeks after treatment start. Urothelial carcinoma in patients was locally advanced or metastatic. The chain links TRBV2 to TRBJ2-3, with D perhaps TRBD2 (5 bases). The sequencing here drew on PBMCs, taken around atezolizumab (anti-PD-L1) treatment. The clonotype was recovered from a man in his sixties with urothelial cancer. CDR3 nucleotide sequence: TGTGCCAGCTTAGAGCGGAGCACAGATACGCAGTATTTT. This codes for CASLERSTDTQYF.